One and the same sample provided the 29 T cell receptor beta chains below, sequenced in a study of blood T cell repertoires in COVID-19. Only in-frame clones appear in the TCRdb table, and some are missing; sequencing was by immunoSEQ multiplex PCR. The profile covers 300,000 to 400,000 clones, with roughly 90% appearing a single time and 3% taken by the ten largest. The material sequenced was peripheral blood. The receptors here all came from a woman aged 30 to 39 with COVID-19, enrolled during active disease.

The CDR3 protein is CASTSDRVTQYF. CDR3 nucleotides: TGTGCCAGCACCAGCGACAGGGTCACGCAGTATTTT. This chain links TRBV5-8 with TRBJ2-3, with TRBD1 identical over 7 bases. The CDR3 runs to 12 residues. Germline trimming cut 6 bases from V and 9 bases from J; bases unmatched to any gene: 7. Germline V gives CDR1 SGHTS, CDR2 YDEGEE.

CDR3 amino acids: CASGPAGVLNTEAFF. DNA of the CDR3: TGTGCTAGTGGTCCGGCGGGGGTATTGAACACTGAAGCTTTCTTT. V gene TRBV12-5 combines with J gene TRBJ1-1; D perhaps matches TRBD1 (5 bases). Germline-derived CDR1 and CDR2 are LGHNT and FRNRAP. The CDR3 runs to 15 residues. Trimming shortened V by 5 bases and J by 0 bases, and 13 bases separated the two germline ends.

This sequence joins TRBV11-1 and TRBJ2-1; D possibly corresponds to TRBD1 (5 bases). The CDR3 is made up of 15 amino acids. Germline assignment: CDR1 SGHAT and CDR2 FQDESV (reference sequence). V was cut by 4 bases and J by 6 bases, with 16 bases left in between. The CDR3 is CASSYDINRRNEQFF. CDR3 DNA sequence: TGTGCCAGCAGCTATGACATCAACAGGCGCAATGAGCAGTTCTTC.

This chain links TRBV19 with TRBJ2-7; TRBD1 is a possible D gene (5 bases). Germline values: CDR1 LNHDA, CDR2 SQIVND (reference sequence). This CDR3 comprises 15 residues. Trimming removed 3 bases at V and 5 bases at J, with 17 bases between. CDR3 sequence: CASSMAAGKSHEQYF. CDR3 DNA sequence: TGTGCCAGTAGTATGGCGGCAGGGAAGAGCCACGAGCAGTACTTC. The whole variable domain, remainder taken from reference TRBV19 and TRBJ2-7, is DGGITQSPKYLFRKEGQNVTLSCEQNLNHDAMYWYRQDPGQGLRLIYYSQIVNDFQKGDIAEGYSVSREKKESFPLTVTSAQKNPTAFYLCASSMAAGKSHEQYFGPGTRLTVT.

The V and J genes are TRBV4-1 and TRBJ2-2; possible D gene TRBD2, 5 bases. Germline lookup yields CDR1 MGHRA and CDR2 YSYEKL. The V gene lost 1 base and the J gene lost 5 bases, with 14 bases spanning the gap. This CDR3 spans 16 amino acids. The CDR3 reads CASSQARFGGTGELFF. Written as DNA, the CDR3 is TGCGCCAGCAGCCAAGCCCGGTTTGGAGGAACCGGGGAGCTGTTTTTT.

This chain uses TRBV5-4 with TRBJ2-3; the match to TRBD2 covers 9 bases. The J segment lost 2 bases and the V segment lost 3 bases, leaving 10 bases of the junction unmatched. This CDR3 comprises 17 residues. Germline CDR1 is SGHNT and CDR2 is YYREEE (reference sequence). The chain's CDR3 is CASSSYGGGVNTDTQYF. CDR3 DNA sequence: TGTGCCAGCAGCTCCTATGGCGGGGGGGTAAACACAGATACGCAGTATTTT.

This chain links TRBV27 with TRBJ1-2; maybe TRBD1 (5 bases). This CDR3 is built from 14 residues. The germline gives CDR1 MNHEY, CDR2 SMNVEV (reference sequence). Trimming removed 6 bases at V and 7 bases at J, with 18 bases between. CDR3 in DNA: TGTGCCAGCAGCCCCCAGGGTGCTTGGATTGGCTACACCTTC. Amino acid sequence: CASSPQGAWIGYTF.

This rearrangement joins TRBV5-1 to TRBJ2-5; the D is unclear. V shed 3 bases and J shed 9 bases, with 12 bases lying between them. Germline CDR1 SGHRS, CDR2 YFSETQ. This CDR3 is built from 12 residues. The CDR3 sequence: CASSSSDVAQYF. As DNA, the CDR3 is TGCGCCAGCAGCTCCAGCGACGTTGCCCAGTACTTC. The whole variable domain, remainder taken from reference TRBV5-1 and TRBJ2-5, is KAGVTQTPRYLIKTRGQQVTLSCSPISGHRSVSWYQQTPGQGLQFLFEYFSETQRNKGNFPGRFSGRQFSNSRSEMNVSTLELGDSALYLCASSSSDVAQYFGPGTRLLVL.

The genes are TRBV7-9 and TRBJ1-1; TRBD1 is a possible D gene (5 bases). Trimming took off 5 bases at V and 5 bases at J, with 21 bases between the two ends. The CDR3 has 16 residues. CDR1 is SEHNR, CDR2 FQNEAQ, per germline (reference sequence). CDR3 sequence: CASSLGGTLLGTEAFF. The CDR3, as DNA: TGTGCCAGCAGCCTGGGGGGGACCCTTTTAGGGACTGAAGCTTTCTTT.

The chain carries TRBV15 and TRBJ2-3, with 8 bases that match TRBD2. Germline V CDR1 and CDR2: LNHNV, YYDKDF (reference sequence). CDR3 length: 16 residues. J was trimmed by 5 bases and V by 2 bases; bases with no gene match: 9. The CDR3: CATSRPEREWQDTQYF. The CDR3, as DNA: TGTGCCACCAGCAGACCCGAGCGGGAGTGGCAAGATACGCAGTATTTT.

V and J are TRBV18 and TRBJ2-7; D is possibly TRBD1 (5 bases). Deletions cut 6 bases from V and 3 bases from J, with 12 bases between. The CDR3 extends over 13 amino acids. CDR1 KGHSH and CDR2 LQKENI come from the germline V gene. CDR3 DNA: TGTGCCAGCTCGCAGGACATTTTCTACGAGCAGTACTTC. It yields the protein CASSQDIFYEQYF.

The chain carries TRBV4-3 and TRBJ1-1; 10 bases are a match to TRBD1. With 5 bases clipped from V and 3 bases from J, the junction kept 6 bases outside the gene matches. This CDR3 has 15 amino acids. CDR1 LGHNA and CDR2 YSLEER come from the germline V gene. CDR3 loop: CASSGPGTGDTEAFF. The CDR3 region has the DNA TGCGCCAGCAGCGGTCCCGGGACAGGGGACACTGAAGCTTTCTTT.

The rearrangement uses TRBV7-2 and TRBJ2-5; the D gene is possibly TRBD1 (6 bases). CDR1 is SGHTA, CDR2 FQGNSA, per germline. This CDR3 has 15 amino acids. The V gene lost 5 bases and the J gene lost 2 bases, with 15 bases spanning the gap. The CDR3 protein is CASSINRAVQETQYF. CDR3 nucleotides: TGTGCCAGCAGCATAAACAGGGCCGTACAAGAGACCCAGTACTTC.

This chain joins TRBV6-5 and TRBJ2-7, with 9 bases identical to TRBD1. Germline loops: CDR1 MNHEY, CDR2 SVGAGI. V was pared by 0 bases and J by 6 bases, with 6 bases of the junction left unmatched. The length of the CDR3 is 15 residues. The CDR3 DNA sequence: TGTGCCAGCAGTTACTCGAGGGACAGGGCTTCCGAGCAGTACGTC. Residues: CASSYSRDRASEQYV.

This rearrangement joins TRBV7-9 to TRBJ2-3; D possibly corresponds to TRBD2 (6 bases). Trimming stripped 9 bases from V and 3 bases from J, with 19 bases between. The CDR3 has 15 residues. Germline values: CDR1 SEHNR, CDR2 FQNEAQ (reference sequence). For the CDR3, the DNA is TGTGCCAGTAAAAAGGTATCCGGGAGTACAGATACGCAGTATTTT. Amino acids: CASKKVSGSTDTQYF. The entire variable domain, with the rest obtained from reference TRBV7-9 and TRBJ2-3, is as follows: DTGVSQNPRHKITKRGQNVTFRCDPISEHNRLYWYRQTLGQGPEFLTYFQNEAQLEKSRLLSDRFSAERPKGSFSTLEIQRTEQGDSAMYLCASKKVSGSTDTQYFGPGTRLTVL.

The chain combines TRBV29-1 with TRBJ2-2, with a tentative D call TRBD1 (5 bases). This CDR3 region has 15 residues. Trimming stripped 4 bases from V and 4 bases from J, with 16 bases between. CDR1 SQVTM and CDR2 ANQGSEA come from the germline V gene. In nucleotides, the CDR3 is TGCAGCGTTGGAGGTCTAGGCAGGGTCACCGGGGAGCTGTTTTTT. This gives the protein CSVGGLGRVTGELFF.

The J gene is TRBJ1-2, the V gene TRBV5-4; tentative D call: TRBD1 (6 bases). The CDR3 has 14 residues. The germline V and J ends were trimmed by 0 bases and 4 bases, with 10 bases remaining between them. In germline, CDR1 is SGHNT, CDR2 YYREEE (reference sequence). In DNA form, the CDR3 reads TGTGCCAGCAGCTTGGTTACAGGGTCCTATGGCTACACCTTC. It is translated as CASSLVTGSYGYTF.

This chain joins TRBV6-6 and TRBJ2-7, with TRBD1 as a possible D gene (6 bases). Germline lookup yields CDR1 MNHNY and CDR2 SVGAGI (reference sequence). The ends were cut back, 6 bases at V and 0 bases at J, with 9 bases in the middle. The CDR3 extends over 13 amino acids. CDR3 nucleotide sequence: TGTGCCAGCAGACAGGGATCCTCCTACGAGCAGTACTTC. Its translation is CASRQGSSYEQYF.

The chain links TRBV6-5 to TRBJ1-2; no clear D gene. Germline V gene lookup returns CDR1 MNHEY and CDR2 SVGAGI. CDR3 length: 15 amino acids. V was trimmed by 6 bases and J by 0 bases, leaving 14 bases between them. CDR3 sequence (DNA): TGTGCCAGCAGACCACTAGGGATCACTAACTATGGCTACACCTTC. Its protein is CASRPLGITNYGYTF.

A remark on this clone: At the DNA level, this CDR3 is encoded by other sequences in the same sample as well. The CDR3 DNA reads TGTGCCAGTAGCGGACAGGGTTCCTACGAGCAGTACTTC. This encodes CASSGQGSYEQYF. The gene calls are TRBV19 and TRBJ2-7; the match to TRBD1 covers 8 bases. The germline CDR1 and CDR2 sequences are LNHDA and SQIVND (reference sequence). V lost 6 bases and J lost 1; bases outside the gene matches: 2. The CDR3 covers 13 residues.

The table lists this clone with a few counts. V is TRBV4-2 and J is TRBJ1-5, with 7 bases lining up with TRBD1. The ends lost 0 bases at V and 9 bases at J; junction bases unmatched: 14. This CDR3 region has 17 residues. Germline V gives CDR1 LGHNA, CDR2 YNFKEQ. The CDR3 reads CASSQEGGNDRDRPQHF. For the CDR3, the DNA is TGTGCCAGCAGCCAAGAAGGGGGAAACGACAGGGATAGGCCCCAGCATTTT.

A remark on this clone: The limits of the CDR3 on the DNA are not certain, so only TCRdb's listed CDR3 is given. The chain uses TRBV30 and TRBJ2-2; the table names TRBD2, a call not compared with the DNA. From germline, CDR1 is GTSNPN and CDR2 SVGIG (reference sequence). Termini included, the CDR3 measures 12 amino acids. CDR3 residues: CAWSLRAGELFF.

The V gene is TRBV13, the J gene TRBJ1-6, with 12 bases identical to TRBD1. V dropped 2 bases and J dropped 10; count of bases not matched to a gene: 6. The CDR3 sequence is 16 residues long. Germline CDR1 and CDR2: PRHDT and FYEKMQ (reference sequence). CDR3 DNA sequence: TGTGCCAGCAGCTTACGAGGGACAGGGGGCAGATCACCCCTCCACTTT. Amino acids: CASSLRGTGGRSPLHF. The full variable domain, completed using reference TRBV13 and TRBJ1-6, is AAGVIQSPRHLIKEKRETATLKCYPIPRHDTVYWYQQGPGQDPQFLISFYEKMQSDKGSIPDRFSAQQFSDYHSELNMSSLELGDSALYFCASSLRGTGGRSPLHFGNGTRLTVT.

This sequence joins TRBV6-5 and TRBJ2-7; 11 bases are a match to TRBD2. V shed 6 bases, J shed 4 bases, and the junction held 8 bases outside the gene matches. The CDR3 length is 15 residues. Germline CDR1 reads MNHEY; CDR2 reads SVGAGI. CDR3 loop: CASRGTSGGRYEQYV. The DNA for the CDR3 is TGTGCCAGCAGAGGCACTAGCGGGGGACGTTACGAGCAGTACGTC.

V gene TRBV10-3 combines with J gene TRBJ1-2, with D possibly being TRBD1 (6 bases). This CDR3 contains 12 residues. The V end lost 4 bases, the J end lost 5 bases, and 8 bases lay between the germline ends. Germline lookup yields CDR1 ENHRY and CDR2 SYGVKD. The CDR3 nucleotides read TGTGCCATCAGTGTGGACAGTTATGGCTACACCTTC. Translated, it gives CAISVDSYGYTF.

V gene TRBV14 combines with J gene TRBJ2-3, with TRBD1 as a possible D gene (5 bases). Germline CDR1 reads SGHDN; CDR2 reads FVKESK. The V end was cut by 4 bases, the J end by 3 bases, with 14 bases between. The length of the CDR3 is 15 residues. The CDR3 nucleotides read TGTGCCAGCAGCCGGCAGGGATCTCAAACAGATACGCAGTATTTT. It is translated as CASSRQGSQTDTQYF. The full variable domain, completed using reference TRBV14 and TRBJ2-3, is EAGVTQFPSHSVIEKGQTVTLRCDPISGHDNLYWYRRVMGKEIKFLLHFVKESKQDESGMPNNRFLAERTGGTYSTLKVQPAELEDSGVYFCASSRQGSQTDTQYFGPGTRLTVL.

The chain links TRBV4-3 to TRBJ1-4; the match to TRBD1 covers 9 bases. V shed 6 bases, J shed 8 bases, and the junction held 10 bases outside the gene matches. The V gene's germline CDR1 is LGHNA and CDR2 YSLEER. This CDR3 contains 15 residues. CDR3 coding DNA: TGCGCCAGCAGGACCTCAGACAGGGGGGGCGAAAAACTGTTTTTT. Amino acids: CASRTSDRGGEKLFF.

V gene TRBV5-1 combines with J gene TRBJ2-1; 12 nucleotides agree with TRBD1. This CDR3 contains 16 residues. Germline assignment: CDR1 SGHRS and CDR2 YFSETQ. V lost 1 base to trimming and J lost 9 bases; unmatched junction nucleotides: 8. In DNA form, the CDR3 reads TGCGCCAGCAGCTTGCTTGAGGGACAGGGGGCGAGTGAGCAGTTCTTC. Translating it yields CASSLLEGQGASEQFF.

The V call is TRBV15, the J call TRBJ2-1, with TRBD2 matching over 14 bases. V lost 0 bases, J lost 16 bases, and 14 bases stayed unmatched. Germline CDR1 is LNHNV and CDR2 is YYDKDF (reference sequence). This CDR3 has 17 amino acids. Here the CDR3 reads CATSRDRGTTSGRAGFF. As DNA, the CDR3 is TGTGCCACCAGCAGAGATAGGGGTACGACTAGCGGGAGGGCCGGATTCTTC.